The 6 T cell receptor beta chains below come from one sample, sequenced in a study of B cell selection in AIRE deficiency. Sequenced by immunoSEQ multiplex PCR; TCRdb stores in-frame clones only, minus some. Among tens of thousands of clones listed, more than 95% were seen once. The sorted conventional CD4 T cells were gated as CD4+CD127+. The sequenced material came from conventional CD4+ T cells sorted from PBMCs. Receptors were obtained from a human donor with AIRE deficiency.

This chain links TRBV7-3 with TRBJ1-1; 9 bases map to TRBD1. V lost 5 bases, J lost 10 bases, and 11 bases stayed unmatched. The CDR3 is made up of 14 amino acids. In germline, CDR1 is SGHTA, CDR2 FQGTGA. The DNA for the CDR3 is TGTGCCAGCAGCGCCGATGGGACAGGGTCATCAGCTTTCTTT. It is translated as CASSADGTGSSAFF.

The chain has TRBV6-8 and TRBJ2-7, with unresolved D. Germline values: CDR1 MNHGY, CDR2 SAAAGT. The germline V and J ends were trimmed by 4 bases and 3 bases, with 13 bases remaining between them. This CDR3 is built from 14 residues. The CDR3 DNA follows: TGTGCCAGCAGTTTAACGGCGGCCCTCTACGAGCAGTACTTC. Its protein product is CASSLTAALYEQYF.

V usage is TRBV7-2 and J usage is TRBJ2-5, with 10 bases lining up with TRBD2. Trimming took 5 bases from V and 5 from J; bases not matched to a gene: 14. Germline CDR1 and CDR2: SGHTA and FQGNSA. This CDR3 has 17 amino acids. CDR3 bases: TGTGCCAGCAGCCCCCAGTCTAGCGGGAGTTTTGGGGAGACCCAGTACTTC. The encoded protein is CASSPQSSGSFGETQYF.

V gene TRBV6-5 combines with J gene TRBJ2-1, with TRBD1 matching 8 bases. Losses at the gene ends were 0 bases for V and 5 bases for J; bases not matched to a gene: 6. The CDR3 totals 16 residues. Germline V lookup: CDR1 MNHEY, CDR2 SVGAGI. Here the CDR3 reads CASSYSRDRMDNEQFF. DNA of the CDR3: TGTGCCAGCAGTTACTCGAGGGACAGGATGGACAATGAGCAGTTCTTC.

This rearrangement joins TRBV27 to TRBJ2-3, with a weak D call TRBD2 (6 bases). V shed 5 bases and J shed 4 bases, with 13 bases lying between them. Germline loops: CDR1 MNHEY, CDR2 SMNVEV (reference sequence). The CDR3 extends over 14 amino acids. CDR3 region: CASSTRTNPDTQYF. CDR3 nucleotide sequence: TGTGCCAGCAGTACCAGGACTAACCCAGATACGCAGTATTTT.

The chain is built from TRBV7-2 and TRBJ1-6; TRBD1 matches 7 bases. The CDR3 consists of 16 residues. V gave up 4 bases and J gave up 6 bases; unmatched junction bases: 9. Germline V CDR1 and CDR2: SGHTA, FQGNSA. The CDR3 sequence is CASSYGQAGRNSPLHF. CDR3 DNA: TGTGCCAGCAGCTACGGACAGGCCGGGCGTAATTCACCCCTCCACTTT.